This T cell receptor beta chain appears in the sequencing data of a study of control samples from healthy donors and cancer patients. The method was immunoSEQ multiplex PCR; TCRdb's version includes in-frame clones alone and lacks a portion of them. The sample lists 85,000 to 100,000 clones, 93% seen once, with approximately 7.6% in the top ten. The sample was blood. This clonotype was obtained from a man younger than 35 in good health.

CDR3 nucleotides: TGTGCCAGCAGTTACTCGAGTAATGGGGAAATCGGCGGCTACACCTTC. The encoded protein is CASSYSSNGEIGGYTF. J is TRBJ1-2 and V is TRBV6-5; D remains ambiguous. Germline assignment: CDR1 MNHEY and CDR2 SVGAGI. Trimming removed 0 bases from V and 8 bases from J, with 19 bases in between. This CDR3 is built from 16 residues.